This T cell receptor (beta chain) was identified in a study of identical twins (dated by TCRdb to 2016 to 2017). Concerning the study at large: TCR alpha and beta repertoires from monozygotic twins, unrelated adults of various ages and cord blood were deep-sequenced to test whether fetal clonotypes persist. Replicate twin experiments were performed at different times using different library preparation protocols to rule out contamination. Overall study outcomes, separate from this receptor: Compared with coincidental sharing between unrelated individuals, an excess of low generation-probability sequences was observed among out-of-frame TCR alpha sequences shared between twins. A weaker excess of twin sharing was found in beta out-of-frame sequences because the signal-to-noise ratio was lowered by fewer shared sequences. Abundant cord blood beta clonotypes had fewer insertions, young adult naive repertoires showed a similar but weaker trend, and memory repertoires showed no such trend. In monozygotic twins, recombination models systematically underestimated out-of-frame TCR alpha sharing, but the models matched the sharing seen between unrelated individuals. Zero-insertion analyses could be partly confounded by invariant T cells such as MAIT and iNKT, although diverse VJ usage argued against such confounding for most clonotypes. Because the same donors could not be followed over many years, conclusions were based on cross-sectional statistical analysis.

All donors were healthy Caucasians. Three pairs of female monozygotic twins, all aged roughly 18 to 29 years, were included in the twin cohort. Peripheral blood mononuclear cells were used as the source from which RNA for TCR libraries was isolated. From the cysteine up to the phenylalanine, the CDR3 has a length of 11 residues. Only the CDR3 DNA is retained, 33 bases long and in frame from the first base. A distance of 9 bases separates the germline ends of V and J, which lose 8 bases and 5 bases respectively. To prepare the library, 5' RACE was applied. This sample was sequenced with an Illumina HiSeq 2000. A universal primer binding site was introduced by template switching, and a unique molecular identifier was present in the final cDNA, enabling accurate counting of TCR cDNA molecules. Specific primers in the conserved constant-segment region were used to synthesize first-strand cDNA for TCR alpha and beta chains. To control for contamination, each cDNA library was double barcoded with a SMART-Mk sample barcode plus Illumina barcodes. Two successive PCR steps introduced TruSeq adapter sequences along with Illumina sample barcodes. Sequencing of the TCR alpha and beta cDNA libraries was done on the Illumina HiSeq platform using custom primers. The source study handled its data this way. MiGEC processed the raw reads to extract unique molecular identifiers, while MiXCR was used to determine the CDR3 positions. Recombination models were inferred per individual with the repgenHMM and IGoR tools using an EM algorithm. Shared clonotypes were analyzed with the tcR package in R, and sharing was normalized by the product of cloneset sizes. To study raw recombination without the effects of thymic and clonal selection, out-of-frame nonproductive sequences were analyzed. The public reads were run again by TCRdb, first through fastp at Q25 and then through MiXCR, and only productive beta chains were kept. Duplicate CDR3 protein sequences are folded into a single record with the most common DNA and genes. TCRdb's processing, not the authors', yielded these V and J calls. The sample table lists hundreds of thousands of distinct CDR3 sequences, around 21% of them with a count of one. About 4.5% of the sample lies in the top ten.

As for this clonotype: Its specific antigen is unknown. No quality values exist for individual bases; no much larger clone is one base distant.

These same data were also listed under a study on T cells expressing NK-cell markers. As the second paper documents: In sorted CD3+CD56+NKG2C+, CD3+CD56+NKG2C- and CD3+CD56-NKG2C+ T-cell subsets from 7 to 9 donors, TCR beta-chain repertoires were profiled. Of the eight sequenced donors, seven were found to be HCMV-seropositive and one was found to be HCMV-seronegative. To restrict sorting to alphabetaTCR-expressing T cells, an anti-gammadeltaTCR antibody was added in several experiments. In more than 5 donors, the dominant CD3+CD56+NKG2C+ clonotypes were found to rank among the top 10 CD8+ clonotypes and to make up roughly 1.0-7.0% of CD8+ T cells. Those dominant clonotypes were again the most abundant among CD3+CD56-NKG2C+ cells in a handful of donors, at about 25-60.1%. It remained unclear whether the expanded NKG2C-expressing T cell clones were specific for HCMV antigens. The eight sequenced donors were randomly selected healthy volunteers, three men and five women. To determine HCMV serostatus, a commercial ELISA kit was used to detect HCMV-specific IgG in serum. For six donors, bulk peripheral blood T-cell repertoires were additionally sequenced from unsorted PBMC. MIGEC was used to demultiplex reads and group reads by UMI, and MiTCR was used to assemble and quantify clonotypes. Only TCR cDNA sequences supported by at least two reads were kept to exclude erroneous sequences. The tcR package was used for downstream repertoire analysis, and clonotypes were matched between fractions using CDR3 nucleotide sequence together with V segment. VDJmatch was used to annotate antigen specificity against VDJdb, with one amino acid substitution allowed in CDR3.

The V gene is TRBV12-3 or TRBV12-4 and the J gene is TRBJ2-5, with no reliable assignment of the D segment. Sample: PBMCs. This receptor was taken from a woman younger than 35 in good health. The DNA is TGTGCCAGCCTATTCCGGGAGACCCAGTACTTC. It encodes CASLFRETQYF.